Listed below are T cell receptor beta chains from one sample, sequenced in a study of cytomegalovirus exposure and HLA in healthy donors. TCRdb's table, derived via immunoSEQ multiplex PCR, lists solely in-frame clones and lacks some. The repertoire holds 150,000 to 160,000 clones, with 86% as singletons. Sequencing used PBMCs. The receptors stem from a human donor in good health. The CDR3 runs from the conserved cysteine through the conserved F or W. A D gene is named only where the DNA matches it firmly. A row's size may be missing; if present it is once, few, many or a size class.

D: NA
V: TRBV4-1
size: NA
J: TRBJ2-5
DNA: TGCGCCAGCAGTCCCCAGGGAGGAGGAGAGACCCAGTACTTC
CDR3: CASSPQGGGETQYF

D: NA
V: TRBV6-5
size: NA
J: TRBJ2-7
DNA: TGTGCCAGCAGGATGATGGGGGGGCCCTACGAGCAGTACTTC
CDR3: CASRMMGGPYEQYF

D: NA
V: TRBV9
size: NA
J: TRBJ1-3
DNA: TGTGCCAGCAGCCCTGACCCATTAGGGGACACCATATATTTT
CDR3: CASSPDPLGDTIYF

D: NA
V: TRBV5-1
size: NA
J: TRBJ1-1
DNA: TGCGCCAGCAGCTGTGAGGACATTTCTGAAGCTTTCTTT
CDR3: CASSCEDISEAFF

D: NA
V: TRBV4-3
size: NA
J: TRBJ2-7
DNA: TGCGCCAGCGCTCACACAGTGACCTACGAGCAGTACTTC
CDR3: CASAHTVTYEQYF

D: TRBD2
V: TRBV5-6
size: NA
J: TRBJ2-7
DNA: TGTGCCAGCAGCGGATACCTGACTAGCGGAGCCCACTACGAGCAGTACTTC
CDR3: CASSGYLTSGAHYEQYF

D: TRBD2
V: TRBV10-1
size: NA
J: TRBJ2-7
DNA: TGCGCCAGCAGTACGGGGGGGACTAGCGGGATCGGGGACGAGCAGTACTTC
CDR3: CASSTGGTSGIGDEQYF

D: TRBD2
V: TRBV5-1
size: NA
J: TRBJ2-3
DNA: TGCGCCAGCAGCCCAATCCCCCTAGGACTAGTCACAGATACGCAGTATTTT
CDR3: CASSPIPLGLVTDTQYF

D: TRBD2
V: TRBV4-1
size: NA
J: TRBJ2-5
DNA: TGCGCCAGCAGCCTTGCCGGACTAGCGGAAGAGACCCAGTACTTC
CDR3: CASSLAGLAEETQYF

D: NA
V: TRBV28
size: NA
J: TRBJ1-4
DNA: TGTGCCAGCAGTTTATGGGGCACAGGACCTAATGAAAAACTGTTTTTT
CDR3: CASSLWGTGPNEKLFF

D: TRBD1
V: TRBV2
size: NA
J: TRBJ2-2
DNA: TGTGCCAGCAGTGAGGACAGGTCGTACACCGGGGAGCTGTTTTTT
CDR3: CASSEDRSYTGELFF

D: NA
V: TRBV19
size: NA
J: TRBJ2-3
DNA: TGTGCCAGTAGTCTCCTCACCGGGGATACGCAGTATTTT
CDR3: CASSLLTGDTQYF

D: NA
V: TRBV4-3
size: NA
J: TRBJ1-2
DNA: TGCGCCAGCAGCCAAGGTCTCGCAGTTTCGGGCTATGGCTACACCTTC
CDR3: CASSQGLAVSGYGYTF

D: TRBD1
V: TRBV9
size: NA
J: TRBJ1-2
DNA: TGTGCCAGCAGCGTAGGACAGGGGGCTAACTATGGCTACACCTTC
CDR3: CASSVGQGANYGYTF

D: TRBD1
V: TRBV6-1
size: NA
J: TRBJ2-2
DNA: TGTGCCAGCAGATGGACAGGGAACACCGGGGAGCTGTTTTTT
CDR3: CASRWTGNTGELFF

D: NA
V: TRBV29-1
size: NA
J: TRBJ1-2
DNA: TGCAGCGTTGACACAGACAACTATGGCTACACCTTC
CDR3: CSVDTDNYGYTF

D: TRBD2
V: TRBV2
size: NA
J: TRBJ2-2
DNA: TGTGCCAGCAGTGAAAACCCGGGAGGGAACACCGGGGAGCTGTTTTTT
CDR3: CASSENPGGNTGELFF

D: TRBD2
V: TRBV4-1
size: NA
J: TRBJ2-2
DNA: TGCGCCAGCAGCCAAGGGAAACTAGCGGGACACACCGGGGAGCTGTTTTTT
CDR3: CASSQGKLAGHTGELFF

D: NA
V: TRBV11-2
size: NA
J: TRBJ1-4
DNA: TGTGCCAGCAGCTCTAACAGGATAAAGGGTGAAAAACTGTTTTTT
CDR3: CASSSNRIKGEKLFF

D: NA
V: TRBV28
size: NA
J: TRBJ2-7
DNA: TGTGCCAGCAGTTTCAGGGTTCCCTACGAGCAGTACTTC
CDR3: CASSFRVPYEQYF

D: NA
V: TRBV30
size: NA
J: TRBJ2-1
DNA: TGTGCCTGCCGTAAACAGGGCAATGAGCAGTTCTTC
CDR3: CACRKQGNEQFF

D: NA
V: TRBV5-4
size: NA
J: TRBJ2-1
DNA: TGTGCCAGCAGCGGAAGCTCAGGCGAGCAGTTCTTC
CDR3: CASSGSSGEQFF

D: NA
V: TRBV5-6
size: NA
J: TRBJ2-1
DNA: TGTGCCAGCAGCCCTAATCCCTACAATGAGCAGTTCTTC
CDR3: CASSPNPYNEQFF

D: TRBD2
V: TRBV5-4
size: few
J: TRBJ2-5
DNA: TGTGCCAGCAGCTTGGGGACGGGAGGAAGGACCCAGTACTTC
CDR3: CASSLGTGGRTQYF

D: TRBD2
V: TRBV14
size: NA
J: TRBJ2-1
DNA: TGTGCCAGCAGCCAAGATCTGACTAGCGGGCCTACAAACGAGCAGTTCTTC
CDR3: CASSQDLTSGPTNEQFF

D: TRBD1
V: TRBV6-6
size: NA
J: TRBJ2-7
DNA: TGTGCCAGCAGGGGACAGATTTCCTCCTACGAGCAGTACTTC
CDR3: CASRGQISSYEQYF

D: TRBD1
V: TRBV5-4
size: NA
J: TRBJ1-2
DNA: TGTGCCAGCAGCTTAACTACAGGGGGAGGCCGTGGCTACACCTTC
CDR3: CASSLTTGGGRGYTF

D: TRBD1
V: TRBV27
size: NA
J: TRBJ1-1
DNA: TGTGCCAGCAGAACAGGGGGCCGAACTGAAGCTTTCTTT
CDR3: CASRTGGRTEAFF

D: TRBD1
V: TRBV16
size: NA
J: TRBJ1-1
DNA: TGTGCCAGCAGCTCCCACAGGGGCGGCACTGAAGCTTTCTTT
CDR3: CASSSHRGGTEAFF

D: NA
V: TRBV6-5
size: NA
J: TRBJ1-2
DNA: TGTGCCAGCAGTTACGGGAAGACAGGTCTAAACTTC
CDR3: CASSYGKTGLNF

D: TRBD2
V: TRBV6-4
size: many
J: TRBJ2-3
DNA: TGTGCCAGCAGTGGGACTAGCGGGAACACAGATACGCAGTATTTT
CDR3: CASSGTSGNTDTQYF

D: NA
V: TRBV9
size: NA
J: TRBJ1-4
DNA: TGTGCCAGCAGCGGAGGGGGGGCAACTAATGAAAAACTGTTTTTT
CDR3: CASSGGGATNEKLFF

D: NA
V: TRBV18
size: NA
J: TRBJ1-2
DNA: TGTGCCAGCTCACCAGACGCAGGGGCGAGAGGCTACACCTTC
CDR3: CASSPDAGARGYTF

D: TRBD2
V: TRBV27
size: NA
J: TRBJ2-3
DNA: TGTGCCAGCAGCTGGAGAGCGGGAGGGGGCACAGATACGCAGTATTTT
CDR3: CASSWRAGGGTDTQYF

D: TRBD2
V: TRBV27
size: NA
J: TRBJ2-7
DNA: TGTGCCAGCAGTTTAGGAGGCGGGAGAACGAACGAGCAGTACTTC
CDR3: CASSLGGGRTNEQYF

D: NA
V: TRBV4-3
size: NA
J: TRBJ1-6
DNA: TGCGCCAGCAGCCAAGACCGGGGGAGTAATTCACCCCTCCACTTT
CDR3: CASSQDRGSNSPLHF

D: TRBD2
V: TRBV5-6
size: NA
J: TRBJ2-5
DNA: TGTGCCAGCAGCCCCAATGGGGGAACTAGCGGGAGCTTTGGAGAGACCCAGTACTTC
CDR3: CASSPNGGTSGSFGETQYF

D: NA
V: TRBV11-1
size: NA
J: TRBJ2-1
DNA: TGTGCCAGCAACCGGGGGACGGACTACAATGAGCAGTTCTTC
CDR3: CASNRGTDYNEQFF

D: NA
V: TRBV6-1
size: once
J: TRBJ1-2
DNA: TGTGCCAGCAAATTCGGGGGGCCTTATGGCTACACCTTC
CDR3: CASKFGGPYGYTF

D: NA
V: TRBV2
size: NA
J: TRBJ1-2
DNA: TGTGCCAGCAGTGTCTCTAGGACAGCATATGGCTACACCTTC
CDR3: CASSVSRTAYGYTF

D: TRBD1
V: TRBV7-2
size: NA
J: TRBJ1-2
DNA: TGTGCCAGCAGCCCAAACAGACAGGGTAGAACCACTAATGGCTACACCTTC
CDR3: CASSPNRQGRTTNGYTF

D: NA
V: TRBV18
size: NA
J: TRBJ2-5
DNA: TGTGCCAGCTCACCCTTGGAGACCCAGTACTTC
CDR3: CASSPLETQYF

D: NA
V: TRBV4-2
size: NA
J: TRBJ2-3
DNA: TGTGCCAGCAGCCAAGACTCTAGCGCCACAGATACGCAGTATTTT
CDR3: CASSQDSSATDTQYF

D: NA
V: TRBV15
size: few
J: TRBJ1-2
DNA: TGTGCCACCAGCAGAGGATGGAGATATGGCTACACCTTC
CDR3: CATSRGWRYGYTF

D: NA
V: TRBV7-9
size: NA
J: TRBJ2-1
DNA: TGTGCCAGCAGTTTAACAGCCCTAGCCGGGAGCTCCTACAATGAGCAGTTCTTC
CDR3: CASSLTALAGSSYNEQFF

D: TRBD2
V: TRBV5-1
size: few
J: TRBJ2-7
DNA: TGCGCCAGCAGCAGAGGGACTAGCGGATCCTACGAGCAGTACTTC
CDR3: CASSRGTSGSYEQYF

D: NA
V: TRBV7-2
size: many
J: TRBJ2-7
DNA: TGTGCCAGCAGCTTACTACTTGGGGGGTCCTACGAGCAGTACTTC
CDR3: CASSLLLGGSYEQYF

D: TRBD2
V: TRBV5-4
size: once
J: TRBJ2-3
DNA: TGTGCCAGCAGCCTTGGACTAGCTAGCACAGATACGCAGTATTTT
CDR3: CASSLGLASTDTQYF

D: NA
V: TRBV9
size: NA
J: TRBJ1-5
DNA: TGTGCCAGCAGCGCAGCCCCCGACAGTACGACCCAGCATTTT
CDR3: CASSAAPDSTTQHF

D: NA
V: TRBV19
size: NA
J: TRBJ1-6
DNA: TGTGCCAGTAGCTCCGAAATCAGTTCACCCCTCCACTTT
CDR3: CASSSEISSPLHF

D: NA
V: TRBV7-3
size: NA
J: TRBJ2-7
DNA: TGTGCCAGCAGCTTAGGTGGGGAGTTTGGAGAGCAGTACTTC
CDR3: CASSLGGEFGEQYF

D: TRBD1
V: TRBV28
size: NA
J: TRBJ2-7
DNA: TGTGCCAGCAGTTGGGCCGGGACAGGGCTCTACGAGCAGTACTTC
CDR3: CASSWAGTGLYEQYF

D: TRBD1
V: TRBV29-1
size: NA
J: TRBJ1-5
DNA: TGCAGCGTTTTGGGACAGGGGAGCAATCAGCCCCAGCATTTT
CDR3: CSVLGQGSNQPQHF